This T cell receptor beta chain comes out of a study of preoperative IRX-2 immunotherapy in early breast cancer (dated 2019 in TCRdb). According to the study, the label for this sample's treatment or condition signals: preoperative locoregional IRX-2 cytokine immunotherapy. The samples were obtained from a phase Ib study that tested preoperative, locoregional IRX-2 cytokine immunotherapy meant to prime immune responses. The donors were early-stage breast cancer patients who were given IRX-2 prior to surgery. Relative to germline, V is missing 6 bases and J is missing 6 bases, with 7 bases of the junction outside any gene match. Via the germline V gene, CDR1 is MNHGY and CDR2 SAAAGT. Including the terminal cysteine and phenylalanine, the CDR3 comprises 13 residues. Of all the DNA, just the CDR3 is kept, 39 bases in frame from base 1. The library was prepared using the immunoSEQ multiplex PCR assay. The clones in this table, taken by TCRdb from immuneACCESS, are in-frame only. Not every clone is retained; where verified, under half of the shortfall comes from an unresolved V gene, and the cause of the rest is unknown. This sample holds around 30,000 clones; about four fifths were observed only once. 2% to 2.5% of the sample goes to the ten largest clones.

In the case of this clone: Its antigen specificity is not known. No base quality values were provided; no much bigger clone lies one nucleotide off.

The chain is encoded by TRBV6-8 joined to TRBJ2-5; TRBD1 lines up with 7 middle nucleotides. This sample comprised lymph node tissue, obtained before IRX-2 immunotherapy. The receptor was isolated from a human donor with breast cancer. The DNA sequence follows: TGTGCCAGCAGCGTCGACAGGGAACAGACCCAGTACTTC. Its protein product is CASSVDREQTQYF.